This T cell receptor beta chain was documented in a study of T cell responses to AZD1222 COVID-19 vaccine. The overall study: Second-dose schedules of about 4 or about 12 weeks were combined.

Produced via immunoSEQ multiplex PCR; TCRdb's table is partial and in-frame only. The profile covers about 140,000 clones, with 90% appearing a single time and roughly 3.1% taken by the ten largest. CDR1 is SGHRS, CDR2 YFSETQ, per germline. This CDR3 has 13 residues. Trimming removed 1 base from V and 2 bases from J, with 7 bases in between. General study findings and limits: Most donors were white British, females outnumbered males, and clonal diversity was possibly underestimated.

Comment on this clone: Its target is unknown.

This TCR derives from an adult in good health. Sequenced material: peripheral blood, taken on day 0 of AZD1222 vaccination. The rearrangement uses TRBV5-1 and TRBJ2-7; D is ambiguous. The CDR3 here is CASSLSLTYEQYF. Written as DNA, the CDR3 is TGCGCCAGCAGCTTGAGCCTAACCTACGAGCAGTACTTC.